Listed here are 4 T cell receptor beta chains from one sample, sequenced in a study of T-cell memory formation after mild COVID-19. TCRdb processed the 5' RACE reads anew with MiXCR; each CDR3 protein has one entry. This sample has some 110,000 distinct CDR3 sequences; about 17% occur once, and the top ten carry less than 35%. The sample comprised PBMCs or a T cell subset sorted from them (not recorded which). The receptors originated from an adult woman who had mild COVID-19 (a few samples of this study predate the infection). Cell type and time point are not known.

There are many counts of this clonotype. The gene calls are TRBV5-1 and TRBJ1-4, with D perhaps TRBD1 (5 bases). The CDR3 totals 18 residues. Per germline, CDR1 SGHRS and CDR2 YFSETQ. Trimming stripped 2 bases from V and 12 bases from J, with 29 bases between. DNA of the CDR3: TGCGCCAGCAGCTTAAAAGTAGCTGAGGGACTGCCGGTCGCTGAACTGTTTTTT. Amino acid sequence: CASSLKVAEGLPVAELFF.

V and J are TRBV19 and TRBJ2-2; D is undetermined. The CDR3 covers 11 residues. Trimming removed 2 bases from V and 5 bases from J, with 0 bases in between. Germline CDR1 LNHDA, CDR2 SQIVND (reference sequence). DNA of the CDR3: TGTGCCAGTAGTATAACCGGGGAGCTGTTTTTT. As protein: CASSITGELFF.

J is TRBJ2-1 and V is TRBV11-2; D is uncertain. Germline V lookup: CDR1 SGHAT, CDR2 FQNNGV. The CDR3 length is 14 residues. Trimming removed 5 bases at V and 8 bases at J, with 16 bases between. CDR3 amino acids: CASSPTEVGDEQFF. DNA for the CDR3: TGTGCCAGCAGCCCCACCGAGGTAGGCGATGAGCAGTTCTTC.

The chain couples TRBV7-9 to TRBJ2-7; D gene ambiguous. CDR3 length: 15 amino acids. Between the trimmed V and J ends, which lost 0 bases and 1 base, there was a span of 10 bases. Germline assignment: CDR1 SEHNR and CDR2 FQNEAQ (reference sequence). Here the CDR3 reads CASSLALGRSYEQYF. As DNA, the CDR3 is TGTGCCAGCAGCTTAGCGCTCGGGCGTTCCTACGAGCAGTACTTC.